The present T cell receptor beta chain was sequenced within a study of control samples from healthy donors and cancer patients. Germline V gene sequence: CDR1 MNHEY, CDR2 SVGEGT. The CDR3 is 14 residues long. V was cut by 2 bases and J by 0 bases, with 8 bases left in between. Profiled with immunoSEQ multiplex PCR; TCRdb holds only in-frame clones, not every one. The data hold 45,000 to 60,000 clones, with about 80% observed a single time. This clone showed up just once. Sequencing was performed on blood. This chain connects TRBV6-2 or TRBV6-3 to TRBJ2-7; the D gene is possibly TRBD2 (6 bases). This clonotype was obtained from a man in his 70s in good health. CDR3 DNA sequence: TGTGCCAGCAGTTACCGACTAGACTCCTACGAGCAGTACTTC. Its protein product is CASSYRLDSYEQYF.